This T cell receptor (beta chain) was found in a study of blood T cell repertoires in COVID-19. As for the study in general: Nucleic acid was either cDNA or gDNA, and it came from T cells, B-cell-depleted T cells, or PBMCs.

The study counted Cohort 3 donors as recovered given two negative PCRs, clearance, or symptom resolution. V lost 2 bases and J 4 bases, leaving 10 bases between the germline ends. This CDR3 is 15 amino acids long. Germline V CDR1 and CDR2: KGHDR, SFDVKD. Original handling: Reference gene primer amplification gave estimated nucleated cell counts. The method was immunoSEQ multiplex PCR; TCRdb's version includes in-frame clones alone and lacks a portion of them. The V and J calls and clone size were taken over from that table, and D and trimming were inferred from the DNA. The sample has under 350,000 clones, 70% to 90% seen once; the top ten hold roughly 4%.

The receptor's source is a man aged 25 to 40 who had recovered from COVID-19. Material for sequencing was PBMCs or T cells enriched from blood (not recorded which). The chain recombines TRBV24-1 with TRBJ2-2; D possibly corresponds to TRBD2 (6 bases). Written as DNA, the CDR3 is TGTGCCACCAGTGATTCCCGGGGGACCACCGGGGAGCTGTTTTTT. Its translation: CATSDSRGTTGELFF.